This TCR beta chain derives from a study of blood T cell repertoires in COVID-19. Whole-study context: From the United States, Italy and Spain came samples of acute and convalescent COVID-19. T cells, B-cell-depleted T cells, or PBMCs supplied cDNA or gDNA.

The germline V gene encodes CDR1 SGHRS and CDR2 YFSETQ. Trimming shortened V by 2 bases and J by 0 bases, and 5 bases separated the two germline ends. This CDR3 has 13 amino acids. Seattle enrolled patients during active infection and tracked them longitudinally. In the original workflow: Amplifying reference gene primers gave estimates of nucleated cell counts. Assay: immunoSEQ multiplex PCR; the TCRdb copy retains only in-frame clones and omits some. V and J calls and clone size are as listed in that table; D and trimming were resolved from the DNA. This table holds 90,000 or so clones, around nine tenths found once.

The chain couples TRBV5-1 to TRBJ1-1; D uncertain. The clonotype originates from a woman aged 60-75 years with COVID-19, enrolled during active disease. Specimen: peripheral blood. This chain's CDR3 is CASSFGLNTEAFF. CDR3 nucleotides: TGCGCCAGCAGCTTCGGGTTGAACACTGAAGCTTTCTTT.